This T cell receptor (beta chain) was recovered during a study of T cell responses to AZD1222 COVID-19 vaccine. Study-level results: White British people made up most donors, females outnumbered males, and clonal diversity was possibly underestimated. The span of vaccine-associated CD4 TCRs extended across spike, with dominance at 160-218 and 743-854. Reportedly, nearly half of unique spike TCRs recognized epitopes outside B.1.351/B.1.1.7 mutations.

Germline V CDR1 and CDR2: LNHDA, SQIVND (reference sequence). The CDR3 is 13 amino acids. The V and J ends lost 1 base and 4 bases respectively, with 7 bases between them. Profiling relied on immunoSEQ multiplex PCR, and the TCRdb table lists in-frame clones only, not all of them. Here the sample spans approximately 100,000 clones, more than 85% being singletons. This clone was counted a single time. Its antigen is unknown. This sequence joins TRBV19 and TRBJ1-1; D remains ambiguous. The material was peripheral blood, obtained on day 0 of AZD1222 vaccination. The clonotype originates from an adult in good health. The CDR3 protein is CASSIGVVTEAFF. The CDR3 coding sequence is TGTGCCAGTAGTATAGGAGTAGTCACTGAAGCTTTCTTT.